Listed below are T cell receptor beta chains from one sample, sequenced in a study of post-analysis software for immune sequencing data. TCRdb re-derived calls from the PCR reads in MiXCR, one entry per CDR3 protein. The table includes 550,000 to 700,000 distinct CDR3 sequences, 44% detected once. What was sequenced was blood. Source of these receptors: a girl between 5 and 17 years old with multiple sclerosis. The CDR3 runs from the conserved cysteine through the conserved F or W. A D gene is named only where the DNA matches it firmly. Rows may omit the clone size; those that give it use once, few, many or a size class.

>-|TRBV5-1|TRBJ2-1|-
TGCGCCAGCAGCTTAACTAGTACATCCTACAATGAGCAGTTCTTC
CASSLTSTSYNEQFF
>TRBD1|TRBV9|TRBJ2-2|few
TGTGCCAGCAGCACAGACAGGGGCATGGAAGGCGGGGAGCTGTTTTTT
CASSTDRGMEGGELFF
>-|TRBV29-1|TRBJ2-7|-
TGCAGCGTTGAGTTGAATACAGCCTACGAGCAGTACTTC
CSVELNTAYEQYF
>TRBD2|TRBV4-2|TRBJ2-1|-
TGTGCCAGCAGCCGGATATTACAGGGACTAGCGGGGGATCACTCCTACAATGAGCAGTTCTTC
CASSRILQGLAGDHSYNEQFF
>-|TRBV21-1|TRBJ2-7|few
TGTGCCAGCAGCAAAGCCTCAATGGGACAGGGCACCTACGAGCAGTACTTC
CASSKASMGQGTYEQYF
>-|TRBV7-9|TRBJ2-7|-
TGTGCCAGCAGCTTAGAAGACGGCTCCTACGAGCAGTACTTC
CASSLEDGSYEQYF
>-|TRBV7-9|TRBJ2-7|few
TGTGCCAGCAGCCCCCACCGGGGGAGGTACAATGAGCAGTACTTC
CASSPHRGRYNEQYF
>TRBD2|TRBV7-2|TRBJ2-3|few
TGTGCCAGCAGCTTAGACGGGACTAGGAGTGGTCTACGCACAGATACGCAGTATTTT
CASSLDGTRSGLRTDTQYF
>-|TRBV20-1|TRBJ2-7|-
TGCAGTGTCTTCGCCCTGGAGGAGGGAACCTACGAGCAGTACTTC
CSVFALEEGTYEQYF
>TRBD1|TRBV5-1|TRBJ2-5|-
TGCGCCAGCAGCGCAACCGGGACAGTCCCCCAAGAGACCCAGTACTTC
CASSATGTVPQETQYF
>TRBD2|TRBV5-1|TRBJ2-1|few
TGCGCCAGCAGCCAGGGACTAGCGGGAGCAGGCAATGAGCAGTTCTTC
CASSQGLAGAGNEQFF
>-|TRBV12-3/TRBV12-4|TRBJ1-2|-
TGTGCCAGCAGCCGGCCCGAGGACTATGGCTACACCTTC
CASSRPEDYGYTF
>TRBD1|TRBV5-6|TRBJ2-5|-
TGTGCCAGCAGCTTGGGGGACAGGGGGCGATTCCAAGAGACCCAGTACTTC
CASSLGDRGRFQETQYF
>-|TRBV5-1|TRBJ2-5|-
TGCGCCAGCAGCAGAGGGGAAGTCCAAGAGACCCAGTACTTC
CASSRGEVQETQYF
>-|TRBV29-1|TRBJ1-2|few
TGCAGCGTTGTTTTTGGGGCTGAGGCAGGATATGGCTACACCTTC
CSVVFGAEAGYGYTF
>TRBD1|TRBV20-1|TRBJ1-6|-
TGCAGTGCTAGAGTGGGTCGTCAAGAAGGGGGCGCATATAATTCACCCCTCCACTTT
CSARVGRQEGGAYNSPLHF
>-|TRBV5-1|TRBJ1-2|-
TGCGCCAGCAGCCCGCTAACAGGGCGTGAGGCGAACTATGGCTACACCTTC
CASSPLTGREANYGYTF